This is a list of T cell receptor beta chains from one sample in a study of vaccination and CD4 T cells after COVID-19. From the PCR reads, TCRdb called clonotypes with MiXCR, one entry per CDR3 protein. Altogether 14,000 to 15,000 distinct CDR3 sequences are present, 40% to 50% being singletons, with the ten largest covering roughly a quarter. These TCRs are of unknown antigen specificity. The sample was cultured CD4+ T cells from blood, taken after SARS-CoV-2 vaccination. All receptors come from a human donor with COVID-19. The CDR3 runs from the conserved cysteine through the conserved F or W. The order of the fields is V gene, clone size, CDR3 protein. Size values are once, few and many counts, or a class for expanded clones, and some rows have none.

TRBV4-1	NA	CASSLGQGGGEKLFF
TRBV10-3	NA	CAISESGRGRPYEQYF
TRBV7-2	once	CASSWRIMNTEAFF
TRBV7-9	NA	CASSLAEFTQYF
TRBV27	NA	CASSRRQGGNTIYF
TRBV7-9	NA	CASTITDTQYF
TRBV6-2/TRBV6-3	NA	CASNRGTGGGNQPQHF
TRBV19	NA	CASRAKDVSPYEQYF
TRBV6-2/TRBV6-3	few	CASSYGTLGGYTF
TRBV21-1	once	CASSNGRPAPYEQYF
TRBV27	NA	CASTGGTAAYNSPLHF
TRBV5-4	few	CASSFWKGIETQYF
TRBV5-1	NA	CASRPVGEDNSPLHF
TRBV7-8	few	CASSIRISGTGAPYEQYF
TRBV5-1	NA	CASSLGGGSNQPQHF
TRBV6-2/TRBV6-3	few	CASSTMTGGVSPLHF
TRBV7-9	NA	CASSLVVGGEAFF